This T cell receptor beta chain stems from a study of blood T cell repertoires in COVID-19 (dated by TCRdb to about 2020). A note on the overall study: The collaborator samples originated in the United States, Italy and Spain and spanned the acute and convalescent phases of COVID-19. Nearly every sample came with metadata listing a de-identified subject ID, COVID-19 status, age in years and sex. Where available, HLA class I and class II types were taken from metadata supplied by the sample provider and were not determined by assay-based typing. The samples were drawn from two sources: the first 160 participants of the ongoing ImmuneRACE study, and 950 to 1,500 subjects contributed by 6 global collaborators. The repertoires were made available in a free public database intended to serve as a resource for research on the immune response to SARS-CoV-2. The material from the prospective study consisted of cDNA or gDNA derived from T cells, B-cell-depleted T cells, or PBMCs. Subjects who had been exposed to COVID-19, were actively infected with it, or had recovered from it provided the deeply sampled blood TCRbeta repertoires that made up the dataset.

What the study reported, not specific to this receptor: The amount of clinical and demographic metadata varied by source and participant and was provided uncurated.

A remark on this clone: Its antigen is unknown. No much larger clone exists at a distance of one base, and base qualities are not known.

Enrolling through a virtual design, the prospective study's participants ranged in age from roughly 18 to 95 years and lived across more than 20 United States geographic areas. In the prospective study, participants were assigned to cohorts based on the clinical history participants reported in a screening survey and a study questionnaire. ImmuneRACE Cohort 3 recovered participants were defined by two consecutive negative NP/OP PCR tests, healthcare professional clearance, or symptom resolution. Each participant in the prospective study had whole blood, serum and a nasopharyngeal or oropharyngeal swab collected by mobile phlebotomists. Participants in the prospective study had the option to provide additional blood draws and questionnaires over a roughly 2-month period. Before DNA extraction, blood samples from the prospective study were shipped at room temperature or frozen. TCRbeta CDR3 regions were amplified from genomic DNA by means of the immunoSEQ Assay, a bias-controlled multiplex PCR. From the authors' description of their analysis: Nucleated cell counts per sample were estimated from amplification of reference gene primers within the assay. To quantify the absolute abundance of each unique TCRbeta CDR3 rearrangement, sequence reads were collapsed and filtered. Productive Simpson clonality was computed per sample as the square root of Simpson's diversity index over productive rearrangements. Not all clones reach the TCRdb copy of this immuneACCESS table, which keeps in-frame sequences only. Checked studies attribute under half of the gap to unresolved V genes and leave the rest unexplained. V, J and clone size are those of that table, while D and trimming were read from the DNA. Here the sample has about 250,000 clones; roughly 88% occur a single time. More than 4% of the sample is held by the ten biggest clonotypes.

The germline V gene (reference sequence) supplies CDR1 WNHNN and CDR2 SYGVQD. The cysteine opens and the phenylalanine closes a CDR3 of 12 amino acids. The CDR3 DNA has 36 bases and is translated from base 1. V and J lose 5 bases and 0 bases, and a span of 3 bases separates them. The sequence was obtained from a woman between 25 and 40 years old who had recovered from COVID-19. This chain is built from TRBV10-1 and TRBJ2-3; no D gene is confidently identified. Sequenced: PBMCs or T cells enriched from blood (not recorded which). DNA sequence: TGCGCCAGCAGTCCTAGCACAGATACGCAGTATTTT. Its coded protein is CASSPSTDTQYF.